These 20 T cell receptor delta chains originate from one sample sequenced in a study of gamma-delta T cells after stem cell transplantation. TCRdb repeated clone calling on the RT-PCR reads with CATT. The sample shows more than 1,000 delta-chain clones, approximately 5.2% of them seen only once. What was sequenced was gamma-delta T cells. These receptors all stem from a human donor. It is not recorded whose cells these are; they may come from a transplant donor.

This clone was recorded a few times. The protein TCRdb gives is from a much larger clone and does not agree with this DNA's translation at residue 19, likely a read error; the protein shown here comes from the DNA. The chain couples TRAV29/DV5 to TRDJ1; 9 bases map to TRDD3. Germline CDR1 is NSMFDY and CDR2 is ISSIKDK. The CDR3 loop spans 20 amino acids. The CDR3 nucleotides are TGTGCAGCAAGACGAAACACTGGGGGACCCAACCCTGACTACACCGATAAACTCACCTTT. Its translation: CAARRNTGGPNPDYTDKLTF.

About this clone: A far larger clone differs by one base, so this is likely a read error. The J gene is TRDJ1, the V gene TRDV2; 11 bases map to TRDD3. The CDR3 is 17 amino acids. CDR1 is GEAIGNYY and CDR2 is EKD in the germline V gene. Germline trimming cut 2 bases from V and 5 bases from J; bases unmatched to any gene: 12. The chain's CDR3 is CACDMWYWGITSDKLIF. The CDR3, as DNA: TGTGCCTGTGACATGTGGTACTGGGGGATAACGTCTGATAAACTCATCTTT.

This clone was seen more than once but under ten times. A much larger clone is a single base away; this may be a read error. This specimen includes other DNA sequences encoding the same CDR3. V and J are TRDV1 and TRDJ3, with TRDD3 matching 12 bases. From germline, CDR1 is TSWWSYY and CDR2 QGS. The V and J ends lost 3 bases and 0 bases, in that order; junction bases with no gene match: 15. The length of the CDR3 is 23 residues. The CDR3 DNA reads as TGTGCTCTTGGGGAGCGAGTCAGAGCTGGGGGATACGCGAGCTCCTGGGACACCCGACAGATGTTTTTC. It encodes CALGERVRAGGYASSWDTRQMFF.

A word on this clone: The protein that TCRdb holds for this DNA derives from a much larger clone and differs from the translated DNA at residue 3, which likely indicates a read error; the protein shown here is translated from the DNA. The chain has TRDV2 and TRDJ1, with D possibly matching TRDD3 (5 bases). Germline-derived CDR1 and CDR2 are GEAIGNYY and EKD. The CDR3 consists of 15 residues. The CDR3 spells CAYDTVGIETDKLIF. The CDR3 DNA follows: TGTGCCTATGACACCGTAGGGATCGAAACCGATAAACTCATCTTT.

The gene calls are TRDV2 and TRDJ1; 11 nucleotides agree with TRDD3. J lost 3 bases, V lost 1 base, and 6 bases had no gene match. Looked up from germline, CDR1 is GEAIGNYY and CDR2 is EKD. The length of the CDR3 is 16 residues. In DNA form, the CDR3 reads TGTGCCTGTGACACTCGACTGGGGGATAAGGCCGATAAACTCATCTTT. Translation gives CACDTRLGDKADKLIF.

On this clone: This sequence is one base from a far larger clone and is likely a read error. The V gene is TRDV2, the J gene TRDJ1, with D unclear. Germline CDR1 is GEAIGNYY and CDR2 is EKD. This CDR3 contains 15 residues. Between the trimmed V and J ends, which lost 0 bases and 1 base, there was a span of 11 bases. This chain's CDR3 is CACDTVGASTDKLIF. The DNA for the CDR3 is TGTGCCTGTGACACCGTCGGGGCTAGCACCGATAAACTCATCTTT.

About this clone: A much larger clone sits a single nucleotide away, making a read error possible. This sample includes further DNA sequences coding for the same CDR3. The CDR3 reads CALGGPPSYSTGFRAKLIF. The CDR3 coding sequence is TGTGCTCTTGGGGGCCCCCCTTCCTACAGTACTGGGTTCAGAGCTAAACTCATCTTC. This rearrangement joins TRDV1 to TRDJ1; TRDD2 aligns across 9 bases. The germline gives CDR1 TSWWSYY, CDR2 QGS. CDR3 length equals 19 residues.

A word on this clone: This likely came from a read error, as a far larger clone is one base away. The chain employs TRDV1 and TRDJ1, with D possibly TRDD2 on 5 matching bases. In germline, CDR1 is TSWWSYY, CDR2 QGS. This CDR3 spans 21 amino acids. V was shortened by 7 bases and J by 1 base, with 34 bases between the two germline ends. This CDR3 is CALEGLLHRGGAPKCTDKLIF. The CDR3 region has the DNA TGTGCTCTTGAGGGCCTACTACATCGAGGCGGAGCGCCTAAGTGCACCGATAAACTCATCTTT.

This clone was seen a few times. One end of the junction does not line up with germline, which may come from a read error. Other nucleotide sequences in the sample specify the same CDR3. V usage is TRDV1 and J usage is TRDJ1; tentative D call: TRDD3 (7 bases). The CDR3 runs to 24 residues. CDR1 and CDR2 from the germline V gene are TSWWSYY and QGS. As DNA, the CDR3 is TGTGCTCTTGGGGAACTCCCCTCGGGGGTCCTACACGGCTGGGGGGAGGGGTACACCGATAAACTCATCTTC. As protein: CALGELPSGVLHGWGEGYTDKLIF.

About this clone: A far more abundant clone sits one base away, making this likely a read error. The CDR3 sequence is CACDTALLGDTRARDTRQMFF. The CDR3 DNA sequence: TGTGCCTGTGACACCGCATTACTGGGGGATACGCGAGCCCGGGACACCCGACAGATGTTTTTC. This rearrangement joins TRDV2 to TRDJ3; 13 bases are a match to TRDD3. Germline V lookup: CDR1 GEAIGNYY, CDR2 EKD. The CDR3 totals 21 residues. The V and J ends lost 0 bases and 5 bases, in that order; junction bases with no gene match: 12.

This clone turned up a few times. Only one base separates this from a far larger clonotype, so it likely reflects a read error. The chain joins TRDV2 to TRDJ3; the match to TRDD3 covers 8 bases. Germline CDR1 reads GEAIGNYY; CDR2 reads EKD. The length of the CDR3 is 21 residues. The CDR3 region is CACDTVGLLGVNSWDTRRMFF. The CDR3 region has the DNA TGTGCCTGTGACACCGTCGGCTTACTGGGGGTGAACTCCTGGGACACCCGACGGATGTTTTTC.

In regard to this clone: A much larger clone lies one base from this, so it may be a read error. The CDR3 nucleotides read TGTGCTCCTGGGGAAGGCCTTCTGGAGTGGGGTACTGGGGGATACAGAATCGATAAACTCATCTTT. This codes for CAPGEGLLEWGTGGYRIDKLIF. The chain joins TRDV1 to TRDJ1; 12 bases are a match to TRDD3. The CDR3 runs to 22 residues. Germline CDR1 and CDR2: TSWWSYY and QGS.

This clone is judged large. Other DNA sequences of this sample code for an identical CDR3. The chain joins TRDV2 to TRDJ1; D is undetermined. Germline V CDR1 and CDR2: GEAIGNYY, EKD. This CDR3 contains 16 residues. V lost 2 bases to trimming and J lost 1 base, with 16 bases between them. This chain's CDR3 is CACDRLPRGSTDKLIF. CDR3 bases: TGTGCCTGTGACAGGCTACCTCGTGGTTCCACCGATAAACTCATCTTT.

As to this clone: A much larger clone lies one base from this, so it may be a read error. V is TRDV1 and J is TRDJ1; TRDD3 aligns across 12 bases. CDR3 size: 22 residues. The junction had 30 bases not matched to a gene; V was cut back by 3 bases and J by 10 bases. From germline, CDR1 is TSWWSYY and CDR2 QGS. CDR3 protein: CALGDGLPSPRTGGYLPKRLIF. CDR3 in DNA: TGTGCTCTTGGGGACGGCCTTCCATCCCCTAGAACTGGGGGATACCTTCCTAAGAGACTCATCTTT.

In regard to this clone: A much larger clonotype is one base distant, so this may be a read error. The same CDR3 can be traced to other DNA sequences in this sample. This chain joins TRDV1 and TRDJ1, with 9 bases fitting TRDD3. Germline V CDR1 and CDR2: TSWWSYY, QGS. This CDR3 is 17 amino acids long. The trim removed 0 bases at V and 7 bases at J, leaving 12 bases unmatched. The CDR3 DNA is TGTGCTCTTGGGGAACTTCCCGCCCTGGGGATACGTGGTAAACTCATCTTT. This translates into CALGELPALGIRGKLIF.

This chain links TRDV1 with TRDJ1; TRDD3 matches 9 bases. The CDR3 consists of 18 residues. Germline CDR1 and CDR2: TSWWSYY and QGS. Losses at the gene ends were 5 bases for V and 8 bases for J; bases not matched to a gene: 21. CDR3 nucleotide sequence: TGTGCTCTTGGGTCAAACAGCGGGGGTACTGGGGGACACGAAAAACTCATCTTT. This codes for CALGSNSGGTGGHEKLIF.

Note on this clone: The limits of the CDR3 on the DNA are not certain, so only TCRdb's listed CDR3 is given. The chain's CDR3 is CSVLLCRSARVTPQPEYTDKLIF. The chain carries TRAV29/DV5 and TRDJ1; TRDD3, the D gene given by the table, was not confirmed from the DNA. Germline V CDR1 and CDR2: NSMFDY, ISSIKDK. The CDR3 numbers 23 amino acids, ends counted.

To note about this clone: A far larger clone is off by one base, so a read error is likely. The sample holds other DNA sequences that translate to the same CDR3. The chain carries TRDV2 and TRDJ1, with 11 positions matching TRDD3. The CDR3 sequence is 20 residues long. The ends lost 4 bases at V and 0 bases at J; junction bases unmatched: 18. Germline values: CDR1 GEAIGNYY, CDR2 EKD. The DNA of the CDR3 is TGTGCCTGTGAGTTGTTGGGACTGGGGGATAGGGTCCGTTACACCGATAAACTCATCTTT. It specifies CACELLGLGDRVRYTDKLIF.

This clone was seen a handful of times. This sequence may be a read error, since a much larger clone differs from it by one base. Other nucleotide sequences in the sample specify the same CDR3. J is TRDJ1 and V is TRDV1; 7 bases fit TRDD3. The CDR3 is 19 amino acids. Germline V gene sequence: CDR1 TSWWSYY, CDR2 QGS. Here the CDR3 DNA reads TGTGCCCTTGTGGACCAAGGGGGGATTGGTCTGATAAACACCGATAAACTCATCTTT. Protein: CALVDQGGIGLINTDKLIF.

Sample share makes this clone hyperexpanded. The identical CDR3 is also encoded by other nucleotide sequences in the sample. The chain uses TRDV2 and TRDJ1; 7 bases map to TRDD3. Germline assignment: CDR1 GEAIGNYY and CDR2 EKD. The CDR3 is 21 amino acids. V lost 0 bases to trimming and J lost 0 bases; unmatched junction nucleotides: 21. The CDR3 region is CACDTVDPLGGGPPYTDKLIF. The CDR3 coding sequence is TGTGCCTGTGACACCGTGGATCCCCTTGGTGGGGGACCTCCCTACACCGATAAACTCATCTTT.